The 26 T cell receptor beta chains below were found in one sample sequenced in a study of blood T cells in healthy people across ages. It was with a sample-barcoded 5' primer and a J-beta primer mix that a second PCR of about 6 to 12 cycles was run. TCRdb called the 5' RACE reads again in MiXCR, with one record for every CDR3 protein. The sample has roughly 1.7 million distinct CDR3 sequences, about 35% seen once; the top ten hold around 10%. Sequenced sample: blood. The receptors stem from a woman in her twenties or thirties in good health.

This chain links TRBV20-1 with TRBJ2-1; TRBD2 matches at 7 bases. The V and J ends lost 0 bases and 2 bases, in that order; junction bases with no gene match: 10. The CDR3 is 17 residues long. Germline CDR1 reads DFQATT; CDR2 reads SNEGSKA (reference sequence). CDR3 DNA: TGCAGTGCTAGAGATCGTTGGGGGGGAGGGGCCTACAATGAGCAGTTCTTC. It is translated as CSARDRWGGGAYNEQFF.

This chain joins TRBV2 and TRBJ2-5, with D tentatively TRBD1 or TRBD2 (5 bases each). The DNA end lines up better with TRBJ2-7; the J call may be wrong. The CDR3 loop spans 16 amino acids. CDR1 SNHLY and CDR2 FYNNEI come from the germline V gene. CDR3 amino acids: CASSPVLPGPIYEQYF. The CDR3 nucleotides read TGTGCCAGCAGCCCCGTCCTTCCGGGACCGATCTACGAGCAGTACTTC.

This rearrangement joins TRBV10-3 to TRBJ1-1, with 7 bases lining up with TRBD1. CDR1 and CDR2 (germline): ENHRY, SYGVKD. This CDR3 spans 12 amino acids. Trimming cost V 8 bases and J 5 bases; bases outside gene matches: 5. This chain's CDR3 is CAISTGATEAFF. DNA of the CDR3: TGTGCCATCTCAACAGGGGCGACTGAAGCTTTCTTT.

This clonotype has more than one count but fewer than ten. This chain links TRBV9 with TRBJ2-3; 7 positions agree with TRBD2. This CDR3 region has 15 residues. CDR1 SGDLS and CDR2 YYNGEE come from the germline V gene. V shed 3 bases, J shed 4 bases, and the junction held 8 bases outside the gene matches. The CDR3 protein is CASSGGEGAADTQYF. In nucleotides, the CDR3 is TGTGCCAGCAGCGGAGGGGAGGGTGCAGCAGATACGCAGTATTTT.

The chain couples TRBV7-9 to TRBJ1-2; weak D call: TRBD1 (5 bases). Trimming took off 1 base at V and 12 bases at J, with 15 bases between the two ends. Germline V gives CDR1 SEHNR, CDR2 FQNEAQ (reference sequence). The CDR3 extends over 13 amino acids. CDR3 in amino acids: CASSLGSGGTDTF. CDR3 sequence (DNA): TGTGCCAGCAGCTTAGGGAGTGGAGGGACGGACACCTTC. Full variable domain (remainder filled in from reference TRBV7-9 and TRBJ1-2): DTGVSQNPRHKITKRGQNVTFRCDPISEHNRLYWYRQTLGQGPEFLTYFQNEAQLEKSRLLSDRFSAERPKGSFSTLEIQRTEQGDSAMYLCASSLGSGGTDTFGSGTRLTVV.

This clonotype appeared a few times. The chain is built from TRBV15 and TRBJ2-7, with D uncertain. Trimming cost V 0 bases and J 0 bases, with 6 bases left between them. The CDR3 loop spans 14 amino acids. CDR1 is LNHNV, CDR2 YYDKDF, per germline (reference sequence). CDR3 coding DNA: TGTGCCACCAGCAGAGACCTCAGCTCCTACGAGCAGTACTTC. Translation: CATSRDLSSYEQYF.

The V gene is TRBV4-1, the J gene TRBJ2-6, with 12 bases fitting TRBD1. The junction had 6 bases not matched to a gene; V was cut back by 0 bases and J by 3 bases. This CDR3 region has 19 residues. CDR1 MGHRA and CDR2 YSYEKL come from the germline V gene. CDR3 nucleotide sequence: TGCGCCAGCAGCCAAGATAGGGGGACAGGGGGCCTTGGGGCCAACGTCCTGACTTTC. Its translation: CASSQDRGTGGLGANVLTF.

The rearrangement joins TRBV21-1 to TRBJ2-7; the table names TRBD1, a call not compared with the DNA. TRBV21-1 is a pseudogene. This CDR3 region has 17 residues. The CDR3 DNA is TGTGCCAGCAGCCCCCTAAAAGGACCACAGGGCTGCTACGAGCAGTACTTC. Its translation is CASSPLKGPQGCYEQYF.

A note on this clonotype: This may be a read error, as it is one base from a much larger clone. This chain connects TRBV29-1 to TRBJ2-5; TRBD1 might be the D (5 bases). The length of the CDR3 is 16 residues. Germline V gives CDR1 SQVTM, CDR2 ANQGSEA. V lost 8 bases, J lost 3 bases, and 25 bases lay in between. The CDR3, as DNA: TGCAGCAGAACATATGGGCCAGGGTCGATGGAAGAGACCCAGTACTTC. Translating gives CSRTYGPGSMEETQYF.

V gene TRBV4-1 combines with J gene TRBJ2-5, with no clear D. The CDR3 loop spans 15 amino acids. Germline V gene lookup returns CDR1 MGHRA and CDR2 YSYEKL. V was pared by 0 bases and J by 5 bases, with 13 bases between. In DNA form, the CDR3 reads TGCGCCAGCAGCCAAGATCGGGCACCCTCCGAGACCCAGTACTTC. This sequence encodes CASSQDRAPSETQYF.

This clonotype was counted only a few times. The chain is built from TRBV24-1 and TRBJ2-7, with 7 bases that match TRBD2. From germline, CDR1 is KGHDR and CDR2 SFDVKD. There are 12 residues in the CDR3. With 7 bases clipped from V and 5 bases from J, the junction kept 4 bases outside the gene matches. In DNA, the CDR3 is TGTGCCACCAGCGGGGGGTCTAACGAGCAGTACTTC. This codes for CATSGGSNEQYF.

The V gene is TRBV12-3 or TRBV12-4, the J gene TRBJ2-7; TRBD2 matches at 8 bases. The CDR3 is 15 residues long. The J segment lost 7 bases and the V segment lost 8 bases, leaving 16 bases of the junction unmatched. The CDR3 loop reads CASASGTRAPIEQYF. The CDR3 DNA is TGTGCCAGCGCATCCGGGACTAGGGCCCCAATTGAGCAGTACTTC.

This clonotype was counted between two and nine times. V is TRBV20-1 and J is TRBJ1-2; D gene uncertain. Trimming took off 4 bases at V and 8 bases at J, with 2 bases between the two ends. Germline V lookup: CDR1 DFQATT, CDR2 SNEGSKA (reference sequence). CDR3 size: 8 residues. The CDR3 region is CSANGYTF. The CDR3 DNA reads TGCAGTGCTAACGGCTACACCTTC.

The chain links TRBV27 to TRBJ2-7, with TRBD2 as a possible D gene (6 bases). Germline V gives CDR1 MNHEY, CDR2 SMNVEV (reference sequence). V was pared by 8 bases and J by 4 bases, with 15 bases between. The CDR3 is made up of 13 amino acids. CDR3: CASGPGVGYEQYF. The CDR3, as DNA: TGTGCCAGCGGTCCGGGGGTGGGGTACGAGCAGTACTTC.

The genes are TRBV29-1 and TRBJ1-2, with 7 bases aligning to TRBD1. There are 18 residues in the CDR3. Trimming at V came to 4 bases and at J to 8 bases, leaving 25 bases not matched to a gene. From germline, CDR1 is SQVTM and CDR2 ANQGSEA. The CDR3 DNA is TGCAGCGTTGGCCCCGAACGAGGGAAGGGCAGGGGGATTTGGGGCTACACCTTC. This gives the protein CSVGPERGKGRGIWGYTF.

V gene TRBV24-1 combines with J gene TRBJ2-7, with TRBD1 matching over 8 bases. The CDR3 contains 18 residues. V dropped 4 bases and J dropped 10; count of bases not matched to a gene: 23. The V gene's germline CDR1 is KGHDR and CDR2 SFDVKD. CDR3 bases: TGTGCCACCAGTGACCCTTCCCCGACAGGGGTTGGGCAAGAGGCCCAGTACTTC. The encoded protein is CATSDPSPTGVGQEAQYF.

The table lists this clonotype with a few counts. The V gene is TRBV7-9, the J gene TRBJ2-7; 8 positions agree with TRBD1. V was clipped by 3 bases and J by 3 bases; unmatched bases: 4. This CDR3 is 14 amino acids long. The germline CDR1 and CDR2 sequences are SEHNR and FQNEAQ (reference sequence). This CDR3 is CASSFQGADYEQYF. The CDR3 coding sequence is TGTGCCAGCAGCTTCCAGGGGGCGGACTACGAGCAGTACTTC.

This clonotype was counted a few times. V and J are TRBV6-1 and TRBJ2-5, with TRBD1 matching 7 bases. CDR3 length: 18 residues. Germline loops: CDR1 MNHNS, CDR2 SASEGT. V was clipped by 5 bases and J by 1 base; unmatched bases: 16. The CDR3 DNA reads as TGTGCCAGCAGTCCCTTCCCTAACCCCTGGGACAGCCAAGAGACCCAGTACTTC. It specifies CASSPFPNPWDSQETQYF.

This clonotype was seen ten or more times. This chain links TRBV20-1 with TRBJ2-1; 7 bases agree with TRBD2. This CDR3 contains 16 residues. J was trimmed by 5 bases and V by 3 bases; bases with no gene match: 13. Germline assignment: CDR1 DFQATT and CDR2 SNEGSKA (reference sequence). CDR3: CSASNVMGGIHNEQFF. The CDR3 DNA sequence: TGCAGTGCTAGTAATGTTATGGGGGGGATCCACAATGAGCAGTTCTTC.

V and J are TRBV6-1 and TRBJ2-7; D is possibly TRBD1 (7 bases). CDR3 size: 14 residues. Germline V gene lookup returns CDR1 MNHNS and CDR2 SASEGT. V lost 8 bases and J lost 3, with 17 bases in between. Here the CDR3 DNA reads TGTGCCAGCGGGCTACAGGGGACTTACTACGAGCAGTACTTC. Translating gives CASGLQGTYYEQYF.

The V gene is TRBV18, the J gene TRBJ1-3, with 7 bases identical to TRBD1. With V trimmed by 3 bases and J by 3 bases, 5 bases remained unmatched. The CDR3 spans 15 residues. The germline gives CDR1 KGHSH, CDR2 LQKENI. This CDR3 reads CASSPGTDRGNTIYF. The CDR3 nucleotides read TGTGCCAGCTCACCGGGGACAGACCGTGGAAACACCATATATTTT.

This clonotype occurred a few times. The rearrangement joins TRBV20-1 to TRBJ2-5; D possibly uses TRBD1 or TRBD2 (5 bases each). V gave up 0 bases and J gave up 1 base, with 12 bases separating them. In germline, CDR1 is DFQATT, CDR2 SNEGSKA (reference sequence). This CDR3 is built from 15 residues. The CDR3 bases are TGCAGTGCTAGAGATAGCCGGGGCCCCCAAGAGACCCAGTACTTC. The encoded protein is CSARDSRGPQETQYF.

The table lists this clonotype with a few counts. This chain uses TRBV6-1 with TRBJ2-3, with D hard to call. Trimming removed 3 bases at V and 4 bases at J, with 5 bases between. Germline lookup yields CDR1 MNHNS and CDR2 SASEGT. The CDR3 loop spans 12 amino acids. CDR3 in DNA: TGTGCCAGCAGTGACCGTCCAGATACGCAGTATTTT. This translates into CASSDRPDTQYF.

Turning to this clonotype: At one end the junction does not follow the germline gene, possibly because of a read error. This chain links TRBV15 with TRBJ2-7; the D gene is possibly TRBD1 (6 bases). Germline CDR1 is LNHNV and CDR2 is YYDKDF (reference sequence). The CDR3 contains 15 residues. The CDR3, as DNA: TGTGCCACCAGCAGAGATCTAGGGGGTCCCTATGAGCAGTACTTC. Translated, it gives CATSRDLGGPYEQYF.

This clonotype was recorded a few times. The chain employs TRBV3-1 and TRBJ1-2; the D gene is possibly TRBD1 (5 bases). Germline CDR1 is LGHDT and CDR2 is YNNKEL (reference sequence). The CDR3 is made up of 15 amino acids. V lost 4 bases to trimming and J lost 8 bases, with 20 bases between them. The DNA of the CDR3 is TGTGCCAGCAGCCGGGGGTTTACCGGTGGCTCGGGCTACACCTTC. Amino acid sequence: CASSRGFTGGSGYTF.

The V call is TRBV5-1, the J call TRBJ2-1; TRBD2 is a possible D gene (6 bases). The V gene lost 0 bases and the J gene lost 6 bases, with 16 bases spanning the gap. The germline V gene has CDR1 SGHRS and CDR2 YFSETQ. This CDR3 is 16 amino acids long. In nucleotides, the CDR3 is TGCGCCAGCAGCTTGGGCCCGGGCGGCGGGGCCAATGAGCAGTTCTTC. Residues: CASSLGPGGGANEQFF.